These 19 T cell receptor beta chains share one sample of origin, sequenced in a study of radiation and T cells in renal cell carcinoma. Regarding time point: baseline pretreatment blood. The treatment: 15 Gy SBRT to primary tumor, nephrectomy 4 weeks later. Repertoires were generated with immunoSEQ multiplex PCR, while TCRdb's copy carries only in-frame clones and drops some. Among 45,000 to 65,000 clones, over 70% were seen once, and the ten largest hold roughly 7.2%. This sample comprised blood, obtained from a patient whose treatment included radiotherapy and nephrectomy. All receptors come from a man aged 55 to 70 with renal cell carcinoma.

This clone showed up just once. The V call is TRBV7-3, the J call TRBJ2-1; D is unclear. This CDR3 has 15 residues. The germline V gene encodes CDR1 SGHTA and CDR2 FQGTGA. V was clipped by 7 bases and J by 3 bases, with 16 bases between them. In nucleotides, the CDR3 is TGTGCCAGCAAGCCTCTAGGGAATGGCTACAATGAGCAGTTCTTC. Translation gives CASKPLGNGYNEQFF.

This chain joins TRBV15 and TRBJ2-2; 7 nucleotides line up with TRBD1. The germline CDR1 and CDR2 sequences are LNHNV and YYDKDF (reference sequence). This CDR3 is 14 amino acids long. V lost 5 bases and J lost 4; bases outside the gene matches: 4. The CDR3 bases are TGTGCCACCAGCGGCGACAGGGTCACCGGGGAGCTGTTTTTT. Translation: CATSGDRVTGELFF. Complete variable domain (other parts from reference TRBV15 and TRBJ2-2): DAMVIQNPRYQVTQFGKPVTLSCSQTLNHNVMYWYQQKSSQAPKLLFHYYDKDFNNEADTPDNFQSRRPNTSFCFLDIRSPGLGDTAMYLCATSGDRVTGELFFGEGSRLTVL.

The chain couples TRBV9 to TRBJ2-2; 7 bases line up with TRBD2. This CDR3 spans 15 amino acids. V lost 3 bases to trimming and J lost 3 bases; unmatched junction nucleotides: 5. Germline V gene sequence: CDR1 SGDLS, CDR2 YYNGEE. CDR3 bases: TGTGCCAGCAGCGAAAGCGGGGCCGACACCGGGGAGCTGTTTTTT. Its translation: CASSESGADTGELFF.

This chain uses TRBV9 with TRBJ2-5; D is undetermined. Germline V CDR1 and CDR2: SGDLS, YYNGEE. The CDR3 has 16 amino acids. Trimming pared 0 bases from V and 7 bases from J, leaving 19 bases between. CDR3 nucleotide sequence: TGTGCCAGCAGCGTAGCCCCAGGAGCCTTGGAAGGGACCCAGTACTTC. It translates to CASSVAPGALEGTQYF.

V is TRBV27 and J is TRBJ2-2; TRBD1 matches 8 bases. The CDR3 extends over 16 amino acids. Germline loops: CDR1 MNHEY, CDR2 SMNVEV (reference sequence). Losses at the gene ends were 1 base for V and 0 bases for J; bases not matched to a gene: 1. Written as DNA, the CDR3 is TGTGCCAGCAGTTTATGGACAGGGACGAACACCGGGGAGCTGTTTTTT. Its translation is CASSLWTGTNTGELFF.

The V and J genes are TRBV21-1 and TRBJ1-2; TRBD1, as called in the table, went unchecked against the DNA. TRBV21-1 is an annotated pseudogene. This CDR3 comprises 15 residues. The CDR3 DNA reads TGTGCCAGCAGCGCACCGGGACAGGGGGAGAAGGGCTACACCTTC. Amino acid sequence: CASSAPGQGEKGYTF.

Note on this clone: A junction boundary mismatches the germline segment, possibly from a read error. For the CDR3, the DNA is TGCAGCGTTGAATTGGGAGGGAACGCTGAAGCTTTCTTT. This codes for CSVELGGNAEAFF. The chain links TRBV29-1 to TRBJ1-1; no definite D call. This CDR3 is 13 amino acids long. CDR1 is SQVTM, CDR2 ANQGSEA, per germline.

The chain has TRBV30 and TRBJ1-1, with D tentatively TRBD1 (5 bases). Trimming removed 8 bases from V and 11 bases from J, with 21 bases in between. CDR1 is GTSNPN and CDR2 is SVGIG in the germline V gene (reference sequence). The CDR3 spans 12 residues. The CDR3 loop is CAAESYGGWAFF. The CDR3 bases are TGTGCCGCGGAGTCTTATGGGGGTTGGGCTTTCTTT.

This chain uses TRBV10-2 with TRBJ1-4, with 9 bases fitting TRBD1. Germline V lookup: CDR1 WSHSY, CDR2 SAAADI. CDR3 length: 15 residues. Trimming removed 4 bases from V and 3 bases from J; junction bases left unmatched: 3. The CDR3 protein is CASSAWDRANEKLFF. CDR3 bases: TGCGCCAGCAGTGCTTGGGACAGGGCTAATGAAAAACTGTTTTTT.

The chain carries TRBV19 and TRBJ2-6; the D is unclear. Germline V lookup: CDR1 LNHDA, CDR2 SQIVND (reference sequence). V was pared by 1 base and J by 0 bases, with 7 bases between. CDR3 length: 16 amino acids. The CDR3 region has the DNA TGTGCCAGTAGTATAGGGGCGGCCTCTGGGGCCAACGTCCTGACTTTC. Translated: CASSIGAASGANVLTF.

The rearrangement joins TRBV5-6 to TRBJ1-3; possible D gene TRBD1, 5 bases. There are 15 residues in the CDR3. Germline values: CDR1 SGHDT, CDR2 YYEEEE. V was trimmed by 2 bases and J by 3 bases, leaving 12 bases between them. The CDR3 protein is CASSFWGNLGNTIYF. Here the CDR3 DNA reads TGTGCCAGCAGCTTTTGGGGGAACCTTGGAAACACCATATATTTT.

The chain employs TRBV7-9 and TRBJ2-3; 7 bases fit TRBD2. Germline trimming cut 2 bases from V and 8 bases from J; bases unmatched to any gene: 16. In germline, CDR1 is SEHNR, CDR2 FQNEAQ (reference sequence). This CDR3 region has 17 residues. The CDR3 DNA is TGTGCCAGCAGCTTAAATTCGGCTAGCCCCCCGGGGGGTACGCAGTATTTT. Protein product: CASSLNSASPPGGTQYF.

The chain joins TRBV28 to TRBJ2-7, with TRBD2 matching over 7 bases. Trimming took 4 bases from V and 2 from J; bases not matched to a gene: 5. Germline lookup yields CDR1 MDHEN and CDR2 SYDVKM. The CDR3 runs 14 residues. CDR3 coding DNA: TGTGCCAGCAGTTCCCCTAGCGGTCCCTACGAGCAGTACGTC. Protein: CASSSPSGPYEQYV.

The sample holds a few counts of this clone. The V call is TRBV7-9, the J call TRBJ1-6; possible D gene TRBD1, 6 bases. This CDR3 region has 16 residues. Trimming took 3 bases from V and 4 from J, leaving 13 bases between them. The V gene's germline CDR1 is SEHNR and CDR2 FQNEAQ (reference sequence). The CDR3 loop is CASSLGDTTYNSPLHF. CDR3 DNA: TGTGCCAGCAGCTTGGGGGACACTACTTATAATTCACCCCTCCACTTT.

This chain links TRBV5-1 with TRBJ2-7, with D perhaps TRBD2 (5 bases). Germline assignment: CDR1 SGHRS and CDR2 YFSETQ. V was trimmed by 4 bases and J by 1 base, leaving 15 bases between them. This CDR3 spans 15 amino acids. The CDR3 DNA is TGCGCCAGCAGCGTAGGACTGGGGAGATCCTACGAGCAGTACTTC. This gives the protein CASSVGLGRSYEQYF.

V and J are TRBV27 and TRBJ2-3, with D hard to call. Germline assignment: CDR1 MNHEY and CDR2 SMNVEV (reference sequence). The CDR3 has 14 amino acids. V was clipped by 4 bases and J by 2 bases, with 10 bases between them. DNA for the CDR3: TGTGCCAGCAGTTCCCACTGTAACACAGATACGCAGTATTTT. Its translation is CASSSHCNTDTQYF.

The V and J genes are TRBV15 and TRBJ2-3; D is ambiguous. The germline V and J ends were trimmed by 0 bases and 3 bases, with 10 bases remaining between them. Germline-derived CDR1 and CDR2 are LNHNV and YYDKDF (reference sequence). The CDR3 loop spans 15 amino acids. Here the CDR3 reads CATSRDVGRTDTQYF. CDR3 DNA sequence: TGTGCCACCAGCAGAGATGTTGGCAGAACAGATACGCAGTATTTT.

V gene TRBV19 combines with J gene TRBJ2-5; D is ambiguous. The V and J ends lost 1 base and 4 bases respectively, with 16 bases between them. Germline V gives CDR1 LNHDA, CDR2 SQIVND (reference sequence). The CDR3 has 16 amino acids. The CDR3 nucleotides read TGTGCCAGTAGTATAGCGAACATGAACCCTGGAGAGACCCAGTACTTC. Its protein is CASSIANMNPGETQYF.

V gene TRBV18 combines with J gene TRBJ1-5, with 7 nucleotides matching TRBD1. CDR1 and CDR2 from the germline V gene are KGHSH and LQKENI. The junction had 4 bases not matched to a gene; V was cut back by 3 bases and J by 5 bases. The CDR3 runs 14 residues. This chain's CDR3 is CASSPQGVDQPQHF. CDR3 coding DNA: TGTGCCAGCTCACCGCAGGGGGTTGATCAGCCCCAGCATTTT.